This TCR beta chain was sequenced in a study of chemoradiotherapy in HPV16-positive cancers. Study outcomes and limitations: HPV-responsive T-cell expansion during chemoradiotherapy was linked to improved recurrence-free survival in HPV16-positive patients.

The CDR3 covers 16 residues. Germline V gene data show CDR1 as SGHRS and CDR2 as YFSETQ. V dropped 1 base and J dropped 6 bases, with 16 bases sitting between them. Some clones are missing from TCRdb's copy, which holds only in-frame ones; the method was immunoSEQ multiplex PCR. Among around 30,000 clones listed, roughly nine tenths were seen once. Details on this clone: The antigen is unknown.

This receptor was obtained from a human donor with HPV-associated anogenital cancer. The V gene is TRBV5-1, the J gene TRBJ2-2, with D tentatively TRBD1 (5 bases). The sample in question was blood, obtained from a patient who underwent chemoradiotherapy. Written as DNA, the CDR3 is TGCGCCAGCAGCTTGATATTGGGGCGAAGGGCCGGGGAGCTGTTTTTT. It yields the protein CASSLILGRRAGELFF.